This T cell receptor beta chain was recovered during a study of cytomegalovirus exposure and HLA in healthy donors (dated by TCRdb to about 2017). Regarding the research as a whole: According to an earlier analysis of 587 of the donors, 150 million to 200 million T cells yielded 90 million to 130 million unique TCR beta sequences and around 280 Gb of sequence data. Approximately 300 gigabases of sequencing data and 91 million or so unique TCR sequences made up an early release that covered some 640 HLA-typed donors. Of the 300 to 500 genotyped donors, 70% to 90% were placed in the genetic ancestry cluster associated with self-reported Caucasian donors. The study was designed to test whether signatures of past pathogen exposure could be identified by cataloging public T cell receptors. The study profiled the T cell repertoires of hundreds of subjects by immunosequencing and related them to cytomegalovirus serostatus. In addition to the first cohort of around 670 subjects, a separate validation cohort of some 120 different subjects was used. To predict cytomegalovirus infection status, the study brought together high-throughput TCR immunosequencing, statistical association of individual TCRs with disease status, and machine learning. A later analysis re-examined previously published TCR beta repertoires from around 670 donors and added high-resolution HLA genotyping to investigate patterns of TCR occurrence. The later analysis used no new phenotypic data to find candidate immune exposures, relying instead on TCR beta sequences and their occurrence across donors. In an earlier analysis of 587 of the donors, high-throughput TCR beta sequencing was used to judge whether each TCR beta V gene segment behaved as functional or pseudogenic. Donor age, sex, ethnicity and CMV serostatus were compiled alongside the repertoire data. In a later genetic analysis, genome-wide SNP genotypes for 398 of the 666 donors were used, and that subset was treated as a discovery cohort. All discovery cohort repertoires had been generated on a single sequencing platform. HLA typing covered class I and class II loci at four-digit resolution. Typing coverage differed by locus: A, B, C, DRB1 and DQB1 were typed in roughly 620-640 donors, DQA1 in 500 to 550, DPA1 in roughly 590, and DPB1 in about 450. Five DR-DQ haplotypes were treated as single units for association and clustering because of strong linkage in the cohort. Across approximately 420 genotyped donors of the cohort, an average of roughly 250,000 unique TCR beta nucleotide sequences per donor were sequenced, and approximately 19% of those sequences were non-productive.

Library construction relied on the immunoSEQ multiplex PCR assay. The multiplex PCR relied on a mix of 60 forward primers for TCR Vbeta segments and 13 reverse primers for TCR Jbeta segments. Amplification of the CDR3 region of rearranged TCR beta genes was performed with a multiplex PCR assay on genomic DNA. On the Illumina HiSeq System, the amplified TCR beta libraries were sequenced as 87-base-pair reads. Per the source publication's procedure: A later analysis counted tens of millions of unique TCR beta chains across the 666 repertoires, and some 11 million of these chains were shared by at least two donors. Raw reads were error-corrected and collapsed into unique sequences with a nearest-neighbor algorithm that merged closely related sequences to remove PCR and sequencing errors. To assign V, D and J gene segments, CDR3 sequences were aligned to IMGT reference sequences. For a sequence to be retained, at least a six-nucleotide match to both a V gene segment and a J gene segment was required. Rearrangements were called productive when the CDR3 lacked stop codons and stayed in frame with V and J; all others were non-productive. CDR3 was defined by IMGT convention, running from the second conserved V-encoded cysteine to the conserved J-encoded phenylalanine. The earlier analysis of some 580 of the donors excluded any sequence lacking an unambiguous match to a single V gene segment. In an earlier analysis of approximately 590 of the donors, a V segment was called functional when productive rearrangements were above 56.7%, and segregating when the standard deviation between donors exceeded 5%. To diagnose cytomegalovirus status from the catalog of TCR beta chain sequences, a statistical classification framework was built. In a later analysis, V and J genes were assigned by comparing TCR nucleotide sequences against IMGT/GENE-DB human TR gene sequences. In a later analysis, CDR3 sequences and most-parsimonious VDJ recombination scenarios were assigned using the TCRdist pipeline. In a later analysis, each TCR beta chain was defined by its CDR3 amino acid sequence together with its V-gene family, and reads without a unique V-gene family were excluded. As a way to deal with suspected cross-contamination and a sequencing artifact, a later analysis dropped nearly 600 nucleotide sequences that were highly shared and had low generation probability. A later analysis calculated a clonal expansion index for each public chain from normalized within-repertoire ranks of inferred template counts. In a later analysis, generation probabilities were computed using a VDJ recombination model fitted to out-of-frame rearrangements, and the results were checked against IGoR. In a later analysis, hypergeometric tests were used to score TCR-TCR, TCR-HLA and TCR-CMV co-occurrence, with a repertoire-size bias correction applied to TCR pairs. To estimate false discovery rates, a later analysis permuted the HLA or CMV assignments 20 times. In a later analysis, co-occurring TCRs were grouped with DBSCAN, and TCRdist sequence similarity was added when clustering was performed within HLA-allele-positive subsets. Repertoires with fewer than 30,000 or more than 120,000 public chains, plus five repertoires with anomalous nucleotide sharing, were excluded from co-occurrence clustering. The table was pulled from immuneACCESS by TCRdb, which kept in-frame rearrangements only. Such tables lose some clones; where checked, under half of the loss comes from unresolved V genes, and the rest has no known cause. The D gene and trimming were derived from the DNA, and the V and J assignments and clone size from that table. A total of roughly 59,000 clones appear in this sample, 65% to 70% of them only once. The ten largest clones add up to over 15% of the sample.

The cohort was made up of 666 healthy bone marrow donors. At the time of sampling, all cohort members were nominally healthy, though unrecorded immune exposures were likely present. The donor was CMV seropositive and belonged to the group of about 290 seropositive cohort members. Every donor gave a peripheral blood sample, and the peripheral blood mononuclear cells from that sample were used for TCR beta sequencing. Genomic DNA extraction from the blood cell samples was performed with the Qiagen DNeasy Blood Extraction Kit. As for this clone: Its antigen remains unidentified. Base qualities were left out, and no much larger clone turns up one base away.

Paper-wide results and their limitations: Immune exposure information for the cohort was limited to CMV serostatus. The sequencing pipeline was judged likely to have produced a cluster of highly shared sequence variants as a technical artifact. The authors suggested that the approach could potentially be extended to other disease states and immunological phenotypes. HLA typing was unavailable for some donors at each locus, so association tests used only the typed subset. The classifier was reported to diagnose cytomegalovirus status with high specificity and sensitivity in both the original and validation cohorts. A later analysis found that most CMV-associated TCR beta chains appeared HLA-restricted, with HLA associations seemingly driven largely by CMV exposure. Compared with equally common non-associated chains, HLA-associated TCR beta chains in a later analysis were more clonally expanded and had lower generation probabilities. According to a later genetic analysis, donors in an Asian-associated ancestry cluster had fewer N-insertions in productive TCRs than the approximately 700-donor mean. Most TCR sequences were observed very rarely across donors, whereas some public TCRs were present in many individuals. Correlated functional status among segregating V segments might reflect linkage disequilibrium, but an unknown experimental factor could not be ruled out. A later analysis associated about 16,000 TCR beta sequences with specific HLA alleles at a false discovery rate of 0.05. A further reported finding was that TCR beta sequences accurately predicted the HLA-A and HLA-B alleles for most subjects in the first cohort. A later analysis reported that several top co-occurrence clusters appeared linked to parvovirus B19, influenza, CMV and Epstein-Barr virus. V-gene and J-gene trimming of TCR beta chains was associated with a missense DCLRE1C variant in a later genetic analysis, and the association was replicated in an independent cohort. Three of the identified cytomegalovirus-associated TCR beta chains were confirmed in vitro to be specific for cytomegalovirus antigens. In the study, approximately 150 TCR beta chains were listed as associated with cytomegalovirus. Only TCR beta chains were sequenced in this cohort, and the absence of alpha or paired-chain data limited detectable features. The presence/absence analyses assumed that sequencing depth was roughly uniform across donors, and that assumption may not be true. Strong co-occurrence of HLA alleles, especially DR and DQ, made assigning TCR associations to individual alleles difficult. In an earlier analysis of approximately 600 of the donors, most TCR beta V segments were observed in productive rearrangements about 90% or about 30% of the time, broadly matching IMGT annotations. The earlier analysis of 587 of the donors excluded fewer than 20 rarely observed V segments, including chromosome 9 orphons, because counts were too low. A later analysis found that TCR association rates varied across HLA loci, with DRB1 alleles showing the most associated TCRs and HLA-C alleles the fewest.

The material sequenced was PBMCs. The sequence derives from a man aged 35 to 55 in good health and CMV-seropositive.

The sequenced DNA is TGTGCCAGCAGTTACGGGATCGGGGACACCTCTTCACCCCTCCACTTT. Its product reads: CASSYGIGDTSSPLHF. The rearranged chain carries TRBV6-5 and TRBJ1-6; matching of 6 bases hints at TRBD1 as the D gene. From the cysteine up to the phenylalanine, the CDR3 has a length of 16 residues. Left in the record is the CDR3 DNA by itself, 48 bases read in frame from the first base. V was cut back by 2 bases and J by 9 bases, leaving a gap of 17 bases between them. Looking up the germline V gene yields CDR1 MNHEY and CDR2 SVGAGI.